These T cell receptor beta chains were read from a single sample in a study of blood T cell repertoires in COVID-19. The table came from immunoSEQ multiplex PCR; TCRdb's copy has only in-frame clones and leaves some out. Among approximately 330,000 clones listed, approximately 86% were seen once. The specimen was peripheral blood. These receptors were collected from a man under 40 with COVID-19, enrolled during active disease. Both conserved end residues are part of each CDR3. A D gene is named only where the DNA matches it firmly. Clone size appears in some rows only: once, few, many, or a class for an expanded clone.

d_gene	j_gene	len	v_gene	abundance	CDR3nt	CDR3aa
NA	TRBJ2-3	16	TRBV7-3	NA	TGTGCCAGCAGCCTGGCTAGCGCTACTTCCACAGATACGCAGTATTTT	CASSLASATSTDTQYF
NA	TRBJ2-1	15	TRBV19	NA	TGTGCCAGTAGTTCCCAGGGGTTCACCTACAATGAGCAGTTCTTC	CASSSQGFTYNEQFF
TRBD1	TRBJ2-2	16	TRBV5-4	NA	TGTGCCAGCAGCTCCAGGGGGCGCGGGACGACCGGGGAGCTGTTTTTT	CASSSRGRGTTGELFF
NA	TRBJ2-5	13	TRBV27	once	TGTGCCAGCAGCGAGCAGGGTCCGGAGACCCAGTACTTC	CASSEQGPETQYF
TRBD1	TRBJ2-2	16	TRBV6-5	NA	TGTGCCAGCAGTTCGCGGACAGGGTTAATCACCGGGGAGCTGTTTTTT	CASSSRTGLITGELFF
NA	TRBJ1-6	16	TRBV19	NA	TGTGCCAGTAGCCCAAAGCCGGGACTCTATAATTCACCCCTCCACTTT	CASSPKPGLYNSPLHF
NA	TRBJ2-5	14	TRBV11-2	NA	TGTGCCAGCAGCGGCCCGGGAACGGGGGAGACCCAGTACTTC	CASSGPGTGETQYF
TRBD1	TRBJ2-1	14	TRBV10-3	NA	TGTGCCTCCTCCAGCGGGACAGGGTACAATGAGCAGTTCTTC	CASSSGTGYNEQFF
NA	TRBJ2-1	14	TRBV7-3	few	TGTGCCAGCAGCTTTGGCGGGGGCGACAATGAGCAGTTCTTC	CASSFGGGDNEQFF
TRBD2	TRBJ2-2	16	TRBV5-1	NA	TGCGCCAGCAGCCCCCCCACTAGCGGGAGAATCGGGGAGCTGTTTTTT	CASSPPTSGRIGELFF
NA	TRBJ1-1	15	TRBV6-1	once	TGTGCCAGCAGTGACCCCACCCGGGGGAACACTGAAGCTTTCTTT	CASSDPTRGNTEAFF
TRBD1	TRBJ1-2	14	TRBV7-9	NA	TGTGCCAGCAGCGCAGGGACAGGGGCCTATGGCTACACCTTC	CASSAGTGAYGYTF
NA	TRBJ1-5	14	TRBV5-1	once	TGCGCCAGCAGCTTGGACAGCCCAAATCAGCCCCAGCATTTT	CASSLDSPNQPQHF
TRBD1	TRBJ2-7	15	TRBV27	NA	TGTGCCAGCAGTTTAGCGACAGGGGATTCCTACGAGCAGTACTTC	CASSLATGDSYEQYF
NA	TRBJ1-5	17	TRBV28	NA	TGTGCCAGCAGTTTCGCCAGGCCGAGTTATAGCAATCAGCCCCAGCATTTT	CASSFARPSYSNQPQHF